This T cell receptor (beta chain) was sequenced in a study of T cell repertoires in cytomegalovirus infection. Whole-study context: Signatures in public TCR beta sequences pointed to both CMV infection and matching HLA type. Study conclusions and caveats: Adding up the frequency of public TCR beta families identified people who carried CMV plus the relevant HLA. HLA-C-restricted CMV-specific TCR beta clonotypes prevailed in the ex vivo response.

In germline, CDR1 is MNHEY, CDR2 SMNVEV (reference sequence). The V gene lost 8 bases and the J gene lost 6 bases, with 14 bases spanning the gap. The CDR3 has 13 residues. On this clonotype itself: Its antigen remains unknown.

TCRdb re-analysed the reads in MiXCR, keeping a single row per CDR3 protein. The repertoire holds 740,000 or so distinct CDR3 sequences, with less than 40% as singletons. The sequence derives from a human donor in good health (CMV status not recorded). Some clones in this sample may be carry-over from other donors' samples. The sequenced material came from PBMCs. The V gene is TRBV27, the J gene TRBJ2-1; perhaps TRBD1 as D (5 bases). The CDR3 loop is CASGDSWGNEQFF. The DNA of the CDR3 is TGTGCCAGCGGTGACAGCTGGGGCAATGAGCAGTTCTTC.